These T cell receptor beta chains were read from a single sample in a study of cytomegalovirus exposure and HLA in healthy donors. Clones were read by immunoSEQ multiplex PCR, and TCRdb kept only the in-frame ones, dropping some. The sample contains under 130,000 clones, about 16% of which appear only once. The sample comprised PBMCs. Receptors were obtained from a female donor in good health and CMV-seronegative. CDR3s leave out the opening cysteine and the closing phenylalanine or tryptophan. D genes are given only for firm matches.

V gene: TRBV4-2
D gene: TRBD2
J gene: TRBJ2-2
CDR3 protein: ASSQGLAGGHTGELF

V gene: TRBV28
D gene: TRBD1
J gene: TRBJ2-1
CDR3 protein: ASSFSSGGNEQF

V gene: TRBV4-1
D gene: TRBD1
J gene: TRBJ2-7
CDR3 protein: ASSQGPGTGTYEQY

V gene: TRBV5-1
D gene: TRBD2
J gene: TRBJ2-5
CDR3 protein: ASSLGTSGGFQETQY

V gene: TRBV7-9
D gene: TRBD1
J gene: TRBJ1-1
CDR3 protein: ASSLEGATEAF

V gene: TRBV30
D gene: TRBD2
J gene: TRBJ2-1
CDR3 protein: AWTSGSSYNEQF

V gene: TRBV28
D gene: TRBD2
J gene: TRBJ2-1
CDR3 protein: ASSPPSGSSYNEQF

V gene: TRBV9
D gene: NA
J gene: TRBJ2-1
CDR3 protein: ASSVEVAHLSSSYNEQF

V gene: TRBV7-9
D gene: NA
J gene: TRBJ1-1
CDR3 protein: ASRQVSRGNEAF

V gene: TRBV9
D gene: NA
J gene: TRBJ2-5
CDR3 protein: ASSVAGGGPTAQETQY

V gene: TRBV7-2
D gene: NA
J gene: TRBJ2-3
CDR3 protein: ASSLAPGDTQY

V gene: TRBV2
D gene: TRBD1
J gene: TRBJ1-2
CDR3 protein: ASSDSSGQQINYGYT

V gene: TRBV6-5
D gene: NA
J gene: TRBJ1-2
CDR3 protein: ASSYSAPYSYGYT

V gene: TRBV15
D gene: NA
J gene: TRBJ1-1
CDR3 protein: ATSRDMNTEAF

V gene: TRBV2
D gene: NA
J gene: TRBJ1-1
CDR3 protein: ASSTDPNTEAF

V gene: TRBV10-3
D gene: TRBD2
J gene: TRBJ2-1
CDR3 protein: AISPTSGSNSYNEQF

V gene: TRBV28
D gene: NA
J gene: TRBJ1-4
CDR3 protein: ASSSPTGLWEKLF

V gene: TRBV10-3
D gene: NA
J gene: TRBJ1-1
CDR3 protein: AISGGVTEAF

V gene: TRBV6-1
D gene: TRBD2
J gene: TRBJ2-7
CDR3 protein: ASRSSGGAYEQY

V gene: TRBV4-2
D gene: NA
J gene: TRBJ1-5
CDR3 protein: ASSQGGRNQPQH

V gene: TRBV4-3
D gene: TRBD2
J gene: TRBJ2-7
CDR3 protein: ASSQVYGSGSQYEQY

V gene: TRBV29-1
D gene: NA
J gene: TRBJ2-7
CDR3 protein: SVEDRGHFSYEQY

V gene: TRBV7-2
D gene: NA
J gene: TRBJ1-1
CDR3 protein: ASSLVGRGTEAF

V gene: TRBV7-3
D gene: NA
J gene: TRBJ2-1
CDR3 protein: ASSFRGNDNEQF

V gene: TRBV29-1
D gene: TRBD1
J gene: TRBJ1-5
CDR3 protein: SASGQDNQPQH

V gene: TRBV4-1
D gene: TRBD2
J gene: TRBJ2-5
CDR3 protein: ASSRLLAGGKETQY

V gene: TRBV11-2
D gene: NA
J gene: TRBJ1-1
CDR3 protein: ASSLGRGRAANTEAF

V gene: TRBV9
D gene: TRBD1
J gene: TRBJ1-2
CDR3 protein: ASSVGRWDSLYGYT

V gene: TRBV4-1
D gene: TRBD1
J gene: TRBJ2-7
CDR3 protein: ASSTHRGYQFYEQY

V gene: TRBV4-3
D gene: NA
J gene: TRBJ2-2
CDR3 protein: ASSPQALWEDYNTGELF

V gene: TRBV5-1
D gene: NA
J gene: TRBJ2-3
CDR3 protein: ASSLKTDSSTDTQY

V gene: TRBV2
D gene: TRBD1
J gene: TRBJ1-2
CDR3 protein: ASSIARTGTYGYT

V gene: TRBV27
D gene: NA
J gene: TRBJ1-3
CDR3 protein: ASSLSVGGGNTIY

V gene: TRBV18
D gene: NA
J gene: TRBJ2-3
CDR3 protein: ASSPAAGSDTQY

V gene: TRBV30
D gene: TRBD2
J gene: TRBJ2-1
CDR3 protein: ALTSGDYNEQF

V gene: TRBV2
D gene: TRBD1
J gene: TRBJ2-7
CDR3 protein: ASHRGPSSYEQY

V gene: TRBV28
D gene: NA
J gene: TRBJ2-6
CDR3 protein: ASSSDRFGANVLT